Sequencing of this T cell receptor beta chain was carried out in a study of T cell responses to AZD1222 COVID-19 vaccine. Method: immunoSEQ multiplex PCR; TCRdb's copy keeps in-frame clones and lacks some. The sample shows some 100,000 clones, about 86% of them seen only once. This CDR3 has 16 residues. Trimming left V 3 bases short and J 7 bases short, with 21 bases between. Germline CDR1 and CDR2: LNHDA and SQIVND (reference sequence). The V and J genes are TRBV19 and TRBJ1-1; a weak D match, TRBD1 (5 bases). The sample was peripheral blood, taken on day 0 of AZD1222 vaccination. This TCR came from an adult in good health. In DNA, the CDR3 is TGTGCCAGTAGTATTGGTACAGGTAGGGGATCAAATGAAGCTTTCTTT. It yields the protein CASSIGTGRGSNEAFF.